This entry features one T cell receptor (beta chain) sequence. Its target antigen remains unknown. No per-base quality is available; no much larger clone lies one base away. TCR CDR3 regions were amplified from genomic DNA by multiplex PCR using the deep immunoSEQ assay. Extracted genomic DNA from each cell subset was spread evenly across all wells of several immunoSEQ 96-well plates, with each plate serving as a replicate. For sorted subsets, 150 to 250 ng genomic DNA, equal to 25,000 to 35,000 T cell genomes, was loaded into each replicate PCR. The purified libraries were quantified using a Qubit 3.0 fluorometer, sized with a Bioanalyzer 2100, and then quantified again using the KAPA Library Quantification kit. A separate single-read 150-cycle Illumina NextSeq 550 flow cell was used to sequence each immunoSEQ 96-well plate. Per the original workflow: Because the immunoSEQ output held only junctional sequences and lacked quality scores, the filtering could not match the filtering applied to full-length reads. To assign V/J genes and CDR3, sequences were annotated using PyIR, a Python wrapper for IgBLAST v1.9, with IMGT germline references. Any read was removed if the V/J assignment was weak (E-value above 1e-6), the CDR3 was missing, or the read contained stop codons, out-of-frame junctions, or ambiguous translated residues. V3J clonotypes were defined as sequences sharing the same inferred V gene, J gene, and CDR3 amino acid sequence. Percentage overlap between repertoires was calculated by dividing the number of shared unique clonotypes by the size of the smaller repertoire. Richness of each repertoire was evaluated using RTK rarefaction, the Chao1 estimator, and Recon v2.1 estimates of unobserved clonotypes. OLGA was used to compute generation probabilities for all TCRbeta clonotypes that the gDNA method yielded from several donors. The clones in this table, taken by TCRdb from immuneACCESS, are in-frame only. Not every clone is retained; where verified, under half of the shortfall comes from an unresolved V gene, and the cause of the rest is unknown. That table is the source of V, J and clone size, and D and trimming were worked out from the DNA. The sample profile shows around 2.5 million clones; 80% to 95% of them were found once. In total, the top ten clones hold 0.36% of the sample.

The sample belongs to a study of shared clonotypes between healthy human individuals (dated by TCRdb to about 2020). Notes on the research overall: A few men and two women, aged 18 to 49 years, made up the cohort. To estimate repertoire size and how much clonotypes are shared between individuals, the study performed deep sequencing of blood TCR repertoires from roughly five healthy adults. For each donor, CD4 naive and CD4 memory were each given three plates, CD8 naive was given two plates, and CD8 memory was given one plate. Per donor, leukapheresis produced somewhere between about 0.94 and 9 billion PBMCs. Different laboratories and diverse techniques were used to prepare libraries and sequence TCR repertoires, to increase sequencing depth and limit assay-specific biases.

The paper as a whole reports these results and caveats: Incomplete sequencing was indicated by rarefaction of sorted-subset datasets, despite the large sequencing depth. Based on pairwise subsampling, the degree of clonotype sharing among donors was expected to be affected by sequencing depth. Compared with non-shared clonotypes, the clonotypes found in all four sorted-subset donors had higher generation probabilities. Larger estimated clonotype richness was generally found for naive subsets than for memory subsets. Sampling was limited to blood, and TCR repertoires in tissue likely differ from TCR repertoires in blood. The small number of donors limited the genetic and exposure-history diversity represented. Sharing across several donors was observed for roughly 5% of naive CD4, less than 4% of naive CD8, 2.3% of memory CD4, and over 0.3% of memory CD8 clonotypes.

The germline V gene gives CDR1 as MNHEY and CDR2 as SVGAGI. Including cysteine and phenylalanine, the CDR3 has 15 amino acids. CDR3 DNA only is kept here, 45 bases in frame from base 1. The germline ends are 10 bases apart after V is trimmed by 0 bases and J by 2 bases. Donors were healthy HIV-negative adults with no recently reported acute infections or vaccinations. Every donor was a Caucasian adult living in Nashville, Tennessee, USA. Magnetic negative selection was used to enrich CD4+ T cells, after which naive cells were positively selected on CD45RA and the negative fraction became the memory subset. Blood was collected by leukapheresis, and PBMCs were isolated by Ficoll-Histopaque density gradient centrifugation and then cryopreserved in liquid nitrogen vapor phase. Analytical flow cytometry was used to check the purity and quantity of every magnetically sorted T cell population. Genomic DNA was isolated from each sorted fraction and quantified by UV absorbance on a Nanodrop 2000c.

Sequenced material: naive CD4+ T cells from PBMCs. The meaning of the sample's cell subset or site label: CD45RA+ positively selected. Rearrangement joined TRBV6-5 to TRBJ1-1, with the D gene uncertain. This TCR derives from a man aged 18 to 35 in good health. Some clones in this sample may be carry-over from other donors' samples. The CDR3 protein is CASSYSGQSNTEAFF. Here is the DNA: TGTGCCAGCAGTTACTCCGGGCAGTCCAACACTGAAGCTTTCTTT.